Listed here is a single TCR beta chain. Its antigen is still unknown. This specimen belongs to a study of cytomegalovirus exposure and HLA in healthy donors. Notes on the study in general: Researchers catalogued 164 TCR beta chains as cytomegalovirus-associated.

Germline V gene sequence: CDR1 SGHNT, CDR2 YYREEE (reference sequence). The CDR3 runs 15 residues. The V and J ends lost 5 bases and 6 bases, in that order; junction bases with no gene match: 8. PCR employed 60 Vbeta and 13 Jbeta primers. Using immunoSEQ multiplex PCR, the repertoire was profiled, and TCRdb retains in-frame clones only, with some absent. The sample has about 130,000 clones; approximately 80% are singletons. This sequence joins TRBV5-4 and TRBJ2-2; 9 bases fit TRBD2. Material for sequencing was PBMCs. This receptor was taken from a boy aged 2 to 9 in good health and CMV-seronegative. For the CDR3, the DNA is TGTGCCAGCAGAGTCGCGGGAGGGCCCCCCGGGGAGCTGTTTTTT. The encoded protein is CASRVAGGPPGELFF. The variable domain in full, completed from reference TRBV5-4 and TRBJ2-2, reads ETGVTQSPTHLIKTRGQQVTLRCSSQSGHNTVSWYQQALGQGPQFIFQYYREEENGRGNFPPRFSGLQFPNYSSELNVNALELDDSALYLCASRVAGGPPGELFFGEGSRLTVL.